The source of this T cell receptor (beta chain) is a study of CD8+CD57+ T cells in acquired aplastic anemia. For the study at large: The DNA of sorted CD4+ and CD8+ cells averaged roughly 3 ug.

About this clonotype itself: Its target is unknown.

Study-wide points: Simpson's diversity of CD8+ cells was not significantly different in patients compared with controls. Found in both controls and patients were around 29 CD8+ CDR3 sequences.

Germline V gene lookup returns CDR1 SGHVS and CDR2 FQNEAQ. The CDR3 runs 18 residues. Trimming removed 3 bases from V and 2 bases from J; junction bases left unmatched: 11. Both TCR beta VDJ combination and CDR3 sequence profiling were carried out. Genomic DNA was the template for this profiling. Each CDR3 protein is one row after TCRdb ran MiXCR on the reads. The sample records approximately 200,000 distinct CDR3 sequences, 64% being singletons. The chain joins TRBV7-8 to TRBJ2-7; 12 bases line up with TRBD2. Sequencing was done on a sample of sorted CD4+, CD8+, or CD8+CD57+ T cells (not recorded which) from PBMCs. The sequence was obtained from a human donor with severe aplastic anemia or a healthy control (not recorded which). The DNA of the CDR3 is TGTGCCAGCAGCTTGGGGGCGAGACTAGCGGGGGACACCTACGAGCAGTACTTC. Protein: CASSLGARLAGDTYEQYF.